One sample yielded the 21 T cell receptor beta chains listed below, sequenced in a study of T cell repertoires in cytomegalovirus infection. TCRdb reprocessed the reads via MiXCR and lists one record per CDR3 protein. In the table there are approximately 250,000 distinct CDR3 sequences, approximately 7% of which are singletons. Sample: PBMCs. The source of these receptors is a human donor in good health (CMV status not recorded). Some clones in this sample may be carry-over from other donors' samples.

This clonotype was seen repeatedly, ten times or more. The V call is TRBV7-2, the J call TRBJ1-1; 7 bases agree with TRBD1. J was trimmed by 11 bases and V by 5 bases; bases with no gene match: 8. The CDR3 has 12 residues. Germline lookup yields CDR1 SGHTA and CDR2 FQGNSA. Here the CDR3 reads CASSPDRAGAFF. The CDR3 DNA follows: TGTGCCAGCAGCCCCGACAGGGCGGGGGCTTTCTTT. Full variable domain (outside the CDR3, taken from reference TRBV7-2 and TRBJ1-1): GAGVSQSPSNKVTEKGKDVELRCDPISGHTALYWYRQSLGQGLEFLIYFQGNSAPDKSGLPSDRFSAERTGGSVSTLTIQRTQQEDSAVYLCASSPDRAGAFFGQGTRLTVV.

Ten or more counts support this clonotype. In nucleotides, the CDR3 is TGCAGCGGCGCCGGGGAGACCACCCAGTACTTC. It yields the protein CSGAGETTQYF. V usage is TRBV29-1 and J usage is TRBJ2-5, with D tentatively TRBD2 (5 bases). The germline V gene encodes CDR1 SQVTM and CDR2 ANQGSEA. Trimming removed 7 bases from V and 8 bases from J, with 14 bases in between. The CDR3 is made up of 11 amino acids.

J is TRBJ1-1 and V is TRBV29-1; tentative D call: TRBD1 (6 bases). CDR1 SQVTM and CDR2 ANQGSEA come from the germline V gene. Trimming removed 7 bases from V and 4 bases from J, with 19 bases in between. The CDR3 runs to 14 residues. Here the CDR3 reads CSGSVGGRGTEAFF. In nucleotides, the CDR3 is TGCAGCGGCTCGGTCGGGGGCCGGGGCACTGAAGCTTTCTTT.

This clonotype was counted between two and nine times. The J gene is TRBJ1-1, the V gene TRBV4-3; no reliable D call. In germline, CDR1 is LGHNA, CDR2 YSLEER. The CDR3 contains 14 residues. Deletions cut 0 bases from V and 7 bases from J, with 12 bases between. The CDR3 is CASSQETATVEAFF. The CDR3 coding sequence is TGCGCCAGCAGCCAAGAGACGGCGACGGTTGAAGCTTTCTTT.

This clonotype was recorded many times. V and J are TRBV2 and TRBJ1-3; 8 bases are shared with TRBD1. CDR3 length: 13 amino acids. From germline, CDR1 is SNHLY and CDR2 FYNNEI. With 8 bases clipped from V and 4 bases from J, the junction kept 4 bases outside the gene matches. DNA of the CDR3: TGTGCCAGCCGGACAGGGATCGGAAACACCATATATTTT. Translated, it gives CASRTGIGNTIYF.

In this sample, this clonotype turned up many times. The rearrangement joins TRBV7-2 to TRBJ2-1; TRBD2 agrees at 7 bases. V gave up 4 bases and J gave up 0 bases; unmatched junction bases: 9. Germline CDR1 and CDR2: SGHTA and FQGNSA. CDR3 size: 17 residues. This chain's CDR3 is CASSSRLAESSYNEQFF. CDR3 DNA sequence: TGTGCCAGCAGCTCCCGGCTAGCGGAGAGCTCCTACAATGAGCAGTTCTTC.

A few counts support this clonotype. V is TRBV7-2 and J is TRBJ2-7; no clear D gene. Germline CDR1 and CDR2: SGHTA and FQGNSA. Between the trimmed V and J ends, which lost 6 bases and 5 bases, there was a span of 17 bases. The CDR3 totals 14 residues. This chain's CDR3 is CASSLWYGTDEQYF. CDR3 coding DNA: TGTGCCAGCAGTTTATGGTACGGAACTGACGAGCAGTACTTC.

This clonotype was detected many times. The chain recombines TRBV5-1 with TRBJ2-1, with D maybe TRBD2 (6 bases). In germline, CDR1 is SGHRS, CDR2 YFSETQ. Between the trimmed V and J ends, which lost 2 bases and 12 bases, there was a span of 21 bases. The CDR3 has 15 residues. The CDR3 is CASSLLGGGMASQFF. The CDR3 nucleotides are TGCGCCAGCAGCTTACTGGGTGGCGGGATGGCTTCGCAGTTCTTC.

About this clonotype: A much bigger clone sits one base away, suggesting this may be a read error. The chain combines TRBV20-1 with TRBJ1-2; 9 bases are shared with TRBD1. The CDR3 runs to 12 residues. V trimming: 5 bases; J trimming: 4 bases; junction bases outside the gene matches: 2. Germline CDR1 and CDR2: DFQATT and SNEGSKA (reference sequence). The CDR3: CSAGTGSYGYTF. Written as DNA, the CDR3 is TGCAGTGCTGGGACAGGGAGCTATGGCTACACCTTC.

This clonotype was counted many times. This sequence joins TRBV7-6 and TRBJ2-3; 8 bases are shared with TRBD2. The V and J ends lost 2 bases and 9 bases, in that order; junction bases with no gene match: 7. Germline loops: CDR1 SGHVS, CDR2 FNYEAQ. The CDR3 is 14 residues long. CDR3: CASSLMGGGQTQYF. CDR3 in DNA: TGTGCCAGCAGCTTAATGGGCGGGGGGCAAACGCAGTATTTT.

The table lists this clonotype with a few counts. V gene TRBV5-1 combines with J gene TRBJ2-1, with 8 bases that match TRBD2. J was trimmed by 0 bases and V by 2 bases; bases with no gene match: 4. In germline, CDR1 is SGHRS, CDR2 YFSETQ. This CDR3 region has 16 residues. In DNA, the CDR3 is TGCGCCAGCAGCTTAATAGCGGGGAGCTCCTACAATGAGCAGTTCTTC. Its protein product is CASSLIAGSSYNEQFF.

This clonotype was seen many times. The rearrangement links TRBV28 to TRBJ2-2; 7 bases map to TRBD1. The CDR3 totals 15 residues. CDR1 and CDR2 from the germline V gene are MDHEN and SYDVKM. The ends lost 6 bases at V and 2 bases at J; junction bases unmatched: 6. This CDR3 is CASRDRKLNTGELFF. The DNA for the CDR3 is TGTGCCAGCAGGGACAGGAAACTAAACACCGGGGAGCTGTTTTTT.

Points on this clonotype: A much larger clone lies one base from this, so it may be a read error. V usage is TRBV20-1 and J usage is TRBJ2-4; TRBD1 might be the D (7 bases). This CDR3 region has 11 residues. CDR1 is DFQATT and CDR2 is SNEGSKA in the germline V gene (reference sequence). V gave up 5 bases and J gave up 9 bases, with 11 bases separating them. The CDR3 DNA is TGCAGTGCTCCCCAGGGGGGCATTCAGTACTTC. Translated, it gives CSAPQGGIQYF.

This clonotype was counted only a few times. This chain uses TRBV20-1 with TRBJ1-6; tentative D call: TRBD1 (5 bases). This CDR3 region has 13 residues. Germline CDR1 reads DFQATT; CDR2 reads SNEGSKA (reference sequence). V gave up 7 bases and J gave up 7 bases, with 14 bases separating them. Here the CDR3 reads CSVRPGGNSPLHF. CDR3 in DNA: TGCAGTGTCAGGCCCGGGGGGAATTCACCCCTCCACTTT.

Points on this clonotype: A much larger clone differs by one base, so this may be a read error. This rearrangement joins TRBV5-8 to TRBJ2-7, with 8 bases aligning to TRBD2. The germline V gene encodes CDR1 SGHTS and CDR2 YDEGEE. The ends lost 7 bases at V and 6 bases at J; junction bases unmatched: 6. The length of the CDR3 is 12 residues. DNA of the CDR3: TGTGCCAGCGGGGACGGGGGGGGCGAGCAGTACTTC. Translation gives CASGDGGGEQYF.

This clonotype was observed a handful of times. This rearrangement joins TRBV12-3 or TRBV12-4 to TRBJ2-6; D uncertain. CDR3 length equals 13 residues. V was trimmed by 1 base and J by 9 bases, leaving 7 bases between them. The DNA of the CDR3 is TGTGCCAGCAGTTTAGAGGTCGGCAACGTCCTGACTTTC. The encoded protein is CASSLEVGNVLTF.

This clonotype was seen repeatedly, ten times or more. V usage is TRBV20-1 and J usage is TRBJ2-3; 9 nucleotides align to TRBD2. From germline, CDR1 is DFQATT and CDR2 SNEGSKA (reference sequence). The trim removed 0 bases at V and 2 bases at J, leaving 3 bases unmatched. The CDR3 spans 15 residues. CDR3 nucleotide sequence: TGCAGTGCTAGAGATCAGCGGGGGGCCACAGATACGCAGTATTTT. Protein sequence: CSARDQRGATDTQYF.

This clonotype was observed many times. CDR3 bases: TGCGCCAGCAGCTCGACGGTTCGCAAGGATGGCTACACCTTC. Protein product: CASSSTVRKDGYTF. The chain uses TRBV5-1 and TRBJ1-2, with D uncertain. Looked up from germline, CDR1 is SGHRS and CDR2 is YFSETQ. This CDR3 is 14 amino acids long. V was trimmed by 3 bases and J by 6 bases, leaving 15 bases between them.

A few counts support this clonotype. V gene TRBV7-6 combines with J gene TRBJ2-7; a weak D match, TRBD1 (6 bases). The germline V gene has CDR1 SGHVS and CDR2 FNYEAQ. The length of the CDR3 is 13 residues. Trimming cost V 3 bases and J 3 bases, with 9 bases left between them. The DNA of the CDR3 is TGTGCCAGCAGCTTGGTAGGGGGCTACGAGCAGTACTTC. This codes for CASSLVGGYEQYF. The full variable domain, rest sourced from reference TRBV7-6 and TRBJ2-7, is GAGVSQSPRYKVTKRGQDVALRCDPISGHVSLYWYRQALGQGPEFLTYFNYEAQQDKSGLPNDRFSAERPEGSISTLTIQRTEQRDSAMYRCASSLVGGYEQYFGPGTRLTVT.

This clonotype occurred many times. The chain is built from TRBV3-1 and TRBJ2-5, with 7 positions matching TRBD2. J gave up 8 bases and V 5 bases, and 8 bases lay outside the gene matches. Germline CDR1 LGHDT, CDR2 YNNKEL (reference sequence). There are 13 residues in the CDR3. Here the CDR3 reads CASSGDYEDTQYF. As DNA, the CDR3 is TGTGCCAGCAGCGGGGACTATGAGGATACCCAGTACTTC.

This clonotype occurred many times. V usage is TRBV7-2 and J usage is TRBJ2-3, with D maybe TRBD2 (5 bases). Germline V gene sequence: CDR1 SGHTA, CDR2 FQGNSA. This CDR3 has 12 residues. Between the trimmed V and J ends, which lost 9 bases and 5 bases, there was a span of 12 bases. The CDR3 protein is CASYKEGDTQYF. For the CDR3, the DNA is TGTGCCAGTTATAAAGAGGGAGATACGCAGTATTTT. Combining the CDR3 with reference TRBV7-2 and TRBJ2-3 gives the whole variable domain GAGVSQSPSNKVTEKGKDVELRCDPISGHTALYWYRQSLGQGLEFLIYFQGNSAPDKSGLPSDRFSAERTGGSVSTLTIQRTQQEDSAVYLCASYKEGDTQYFGPGTRLTVL.